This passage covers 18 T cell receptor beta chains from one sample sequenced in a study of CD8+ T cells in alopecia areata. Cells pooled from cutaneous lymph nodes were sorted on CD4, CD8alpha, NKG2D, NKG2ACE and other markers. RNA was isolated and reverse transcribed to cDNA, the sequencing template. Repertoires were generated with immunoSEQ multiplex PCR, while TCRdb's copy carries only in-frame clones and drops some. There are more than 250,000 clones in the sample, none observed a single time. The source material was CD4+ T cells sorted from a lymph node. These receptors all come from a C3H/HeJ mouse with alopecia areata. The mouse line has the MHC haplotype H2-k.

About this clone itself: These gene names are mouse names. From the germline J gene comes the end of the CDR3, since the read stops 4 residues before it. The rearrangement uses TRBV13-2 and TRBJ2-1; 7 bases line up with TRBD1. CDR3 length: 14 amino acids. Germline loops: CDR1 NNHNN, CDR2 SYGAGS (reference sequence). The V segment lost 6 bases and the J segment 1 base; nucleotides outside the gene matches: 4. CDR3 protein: CASAPGQNYAEQFF. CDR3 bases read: TGTGCCAGCGCACCGGGACAGAACTATGCT.

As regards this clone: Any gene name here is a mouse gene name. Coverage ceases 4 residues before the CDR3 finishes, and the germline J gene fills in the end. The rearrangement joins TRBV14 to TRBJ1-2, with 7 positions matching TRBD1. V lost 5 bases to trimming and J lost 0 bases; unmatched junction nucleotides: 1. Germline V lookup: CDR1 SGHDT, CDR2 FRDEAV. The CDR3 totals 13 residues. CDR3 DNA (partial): TGTGCCAGCAGGACAGGGTCAAACTCC. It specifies CASRTGSNS. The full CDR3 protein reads CASRTGSNSDYTF.

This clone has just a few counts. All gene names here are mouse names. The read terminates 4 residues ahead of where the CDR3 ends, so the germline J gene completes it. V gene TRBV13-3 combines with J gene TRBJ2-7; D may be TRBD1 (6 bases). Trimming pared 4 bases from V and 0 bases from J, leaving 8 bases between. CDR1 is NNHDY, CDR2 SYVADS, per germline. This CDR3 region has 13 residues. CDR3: CASSWDISYEQYF. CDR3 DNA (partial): TGTGCCAGCAGTTGGGACATCTCCTAT.

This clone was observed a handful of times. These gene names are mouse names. The DNA read from the CDR3 is TGTGCCAGCAGACCTTGGACTGGGTCTAGTCAAAAC. This sequence encodes CASRPWTGSSQN. The whole CDR3 sequence reads CASRPWTGSSQNTLYF. The chain combines TRBV19 with TRBJ2-4, with 8 positions matching TRBD2. The read terminates 4 residues before the CDR3 end, so the remaining end is supplied by the germline J gene. CDR1 and CDR2 (germline): FNHDT, SITEND (reference sequence). V was pared by 5 bases and J by 0 bases, with 8 bases of the junction left unmatched. The CDR3 loop spans 16 amino acids.

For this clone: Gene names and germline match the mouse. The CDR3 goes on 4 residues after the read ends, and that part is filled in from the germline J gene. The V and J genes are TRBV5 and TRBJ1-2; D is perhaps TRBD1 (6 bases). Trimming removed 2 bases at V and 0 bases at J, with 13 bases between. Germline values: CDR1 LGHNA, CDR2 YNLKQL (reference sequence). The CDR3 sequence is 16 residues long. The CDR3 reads CASSQHRDNANSDYTF. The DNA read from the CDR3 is TGTGCCAGCAGCCAACACCGGGACAATGCAAACTCC.

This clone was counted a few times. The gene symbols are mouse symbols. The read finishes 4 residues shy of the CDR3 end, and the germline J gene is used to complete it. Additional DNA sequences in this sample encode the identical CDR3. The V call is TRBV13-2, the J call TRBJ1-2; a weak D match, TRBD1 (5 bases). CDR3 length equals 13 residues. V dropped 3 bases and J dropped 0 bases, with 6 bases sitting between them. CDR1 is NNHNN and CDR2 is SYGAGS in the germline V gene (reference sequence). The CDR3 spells CASGARANSDYTF. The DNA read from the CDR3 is TGTGCCAGCGGTGCCAGGGCAAACTCC.

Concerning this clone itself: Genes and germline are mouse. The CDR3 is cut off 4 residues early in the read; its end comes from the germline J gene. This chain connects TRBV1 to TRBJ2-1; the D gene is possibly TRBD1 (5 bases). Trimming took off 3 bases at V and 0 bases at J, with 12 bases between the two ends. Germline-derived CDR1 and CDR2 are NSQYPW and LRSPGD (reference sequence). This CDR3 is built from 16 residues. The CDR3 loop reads CTCSAPDSHNYAEQFF. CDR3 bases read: TGCACCTGCAGTGCTCCAGACAGTCATAACTATGCT.

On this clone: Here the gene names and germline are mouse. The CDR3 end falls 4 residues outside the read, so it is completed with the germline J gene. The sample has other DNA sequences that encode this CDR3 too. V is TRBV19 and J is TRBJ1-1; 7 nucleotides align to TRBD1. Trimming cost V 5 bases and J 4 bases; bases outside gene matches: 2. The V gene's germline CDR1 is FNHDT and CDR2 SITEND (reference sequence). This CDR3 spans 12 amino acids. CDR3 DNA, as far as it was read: TGTGCCAGCAGCCGGGACAGCACA. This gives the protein CASSRDST. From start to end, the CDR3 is CASSRDSTEVFF. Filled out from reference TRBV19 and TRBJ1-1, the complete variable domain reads GGIITQTPKFLIGQEGQKLTLKCQQNFNHDTMYWYRQDSGKGLRLIYYSITENDLQKGDLSEGYDASREKKSSFSLTVTSAQKNEMAVFLCASSRDSTEVFFGKGTRLTVV.

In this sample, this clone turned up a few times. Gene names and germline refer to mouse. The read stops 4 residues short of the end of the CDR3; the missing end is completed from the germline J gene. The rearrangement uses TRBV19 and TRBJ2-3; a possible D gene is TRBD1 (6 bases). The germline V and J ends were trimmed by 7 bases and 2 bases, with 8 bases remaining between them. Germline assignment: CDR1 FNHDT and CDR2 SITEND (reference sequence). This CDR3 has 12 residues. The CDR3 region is CASWTAAETLYF. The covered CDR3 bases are TGTGCCAGCTGGACAGCTGCAGAA.

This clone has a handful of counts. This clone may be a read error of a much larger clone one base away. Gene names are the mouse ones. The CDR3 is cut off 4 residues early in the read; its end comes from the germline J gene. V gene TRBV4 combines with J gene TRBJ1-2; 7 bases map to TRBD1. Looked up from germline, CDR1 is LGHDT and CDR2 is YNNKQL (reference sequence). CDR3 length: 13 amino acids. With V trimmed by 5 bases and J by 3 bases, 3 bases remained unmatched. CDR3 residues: CASSHTGDSDYTF. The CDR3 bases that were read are TGTGCCAGCAGCCACACAGGGGACTCC.

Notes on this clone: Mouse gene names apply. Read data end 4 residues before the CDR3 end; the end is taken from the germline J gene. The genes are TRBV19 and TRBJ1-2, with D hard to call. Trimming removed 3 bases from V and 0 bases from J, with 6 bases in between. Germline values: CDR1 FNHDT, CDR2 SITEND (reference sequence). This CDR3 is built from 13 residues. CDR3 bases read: TGTGCCAGCAGTAGTAGGGCAAACTCC. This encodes CASSSRANS. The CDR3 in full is CASSSRANSDYTF.

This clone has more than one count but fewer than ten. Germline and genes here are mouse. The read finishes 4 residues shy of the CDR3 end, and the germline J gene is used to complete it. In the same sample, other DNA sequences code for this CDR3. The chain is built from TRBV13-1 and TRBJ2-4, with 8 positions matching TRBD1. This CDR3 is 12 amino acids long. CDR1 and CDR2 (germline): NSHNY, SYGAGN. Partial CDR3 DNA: TGTGCCAGCAGAGGACAGGGCAAC. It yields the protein CASRGQGN. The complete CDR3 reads CASRGQGNTLYF.

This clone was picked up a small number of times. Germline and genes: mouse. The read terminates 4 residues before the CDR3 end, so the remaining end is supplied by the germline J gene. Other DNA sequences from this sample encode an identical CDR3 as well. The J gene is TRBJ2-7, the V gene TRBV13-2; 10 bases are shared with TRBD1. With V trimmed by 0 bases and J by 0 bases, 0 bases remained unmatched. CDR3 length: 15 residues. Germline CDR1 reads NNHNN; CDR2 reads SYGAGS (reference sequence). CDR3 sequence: CASGDGTGGSYEQYF. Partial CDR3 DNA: TGTGCCAGCGGTGATGGGACAGGGGGCTCCTAT.

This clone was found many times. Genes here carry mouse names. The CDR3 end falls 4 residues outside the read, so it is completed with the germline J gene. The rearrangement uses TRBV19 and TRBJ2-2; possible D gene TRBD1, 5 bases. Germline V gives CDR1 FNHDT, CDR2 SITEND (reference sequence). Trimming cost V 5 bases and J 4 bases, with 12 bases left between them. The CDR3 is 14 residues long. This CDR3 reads CASRRQLGTGQLYF. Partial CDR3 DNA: TGTGCCAGCAGACGACAGTTGGGCACCGGG.

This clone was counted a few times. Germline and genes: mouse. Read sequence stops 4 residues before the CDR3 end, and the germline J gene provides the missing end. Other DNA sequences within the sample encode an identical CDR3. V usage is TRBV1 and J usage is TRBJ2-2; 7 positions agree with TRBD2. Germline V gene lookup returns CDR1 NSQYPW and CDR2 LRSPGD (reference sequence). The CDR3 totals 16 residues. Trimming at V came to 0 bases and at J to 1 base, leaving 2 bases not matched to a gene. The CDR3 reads CTCSADGGGNTGQLYF. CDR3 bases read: TGCACCTGCAGTGCAGACGGGGGGGGAAACACCGGG.

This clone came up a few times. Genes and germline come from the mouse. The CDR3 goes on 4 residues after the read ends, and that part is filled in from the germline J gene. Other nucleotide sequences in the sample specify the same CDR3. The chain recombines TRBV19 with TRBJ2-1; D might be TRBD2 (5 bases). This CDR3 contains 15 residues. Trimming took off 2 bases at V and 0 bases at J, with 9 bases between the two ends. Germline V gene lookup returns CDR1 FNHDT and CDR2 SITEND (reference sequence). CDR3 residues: CASSILGVNYAEQFF. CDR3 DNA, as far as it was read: TGTGCCAGCAGTATTCTGGGTGTTAACTATGCT.

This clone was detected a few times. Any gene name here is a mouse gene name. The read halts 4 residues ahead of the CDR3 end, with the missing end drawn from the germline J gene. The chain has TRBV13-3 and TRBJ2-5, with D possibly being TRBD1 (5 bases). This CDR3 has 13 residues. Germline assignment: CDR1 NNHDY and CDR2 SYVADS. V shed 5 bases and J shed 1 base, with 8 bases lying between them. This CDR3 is CASSRQHQDTQYF. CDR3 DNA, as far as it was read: TGTGCCAGCAGCAGACAGCACCAAGAC.

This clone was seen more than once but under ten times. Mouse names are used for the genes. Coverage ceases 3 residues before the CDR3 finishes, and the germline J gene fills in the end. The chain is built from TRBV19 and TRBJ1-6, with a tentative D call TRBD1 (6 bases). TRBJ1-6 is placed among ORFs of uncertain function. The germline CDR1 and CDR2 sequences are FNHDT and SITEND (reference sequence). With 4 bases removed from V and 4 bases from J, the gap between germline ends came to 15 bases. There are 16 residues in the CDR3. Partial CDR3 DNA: TGTGCCAGCAGTCCCCAGGGCAGGGGATATAATTCGCCC. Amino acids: CASSPQGRGYNSP. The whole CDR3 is CASSPQGRGYNSPLYF.